This T cell receptor beta chain was captured by sequencing in a study of cytomegalovirus exposure and HLA in healthy donors. Researchers ran the PCR with 60 Vbeta and 13 Jbeta primers. Sequencing was performed with immunoSEQ multiplex PCR; in TCRdb, only in-frame clones are kept and a portion is missing. This sample has about 89,000 clones, with more than 70% found just once. V gave up 8 bases and J gave up 4 bases; unmatched junction bases: 12. Germline loops: CDR1 LNHDA, CDR2 SQIVND (reference sequence). The CDR3 runs to 15 residues. The chain joins TRBV19 to TRBJ1-1, with 8 nucleotides matching TRBD1. Sequencing input: PBMCs. This sequence originates from a man younger than 45 in good health and CMV-seronegative. In DNA, the CDR3 is TGTGCCAGTGTACTGACGTCCACAGGGGGCACTGAAGCTTTCTTT. Translating it yields CASVLTSTGGTEAFF.